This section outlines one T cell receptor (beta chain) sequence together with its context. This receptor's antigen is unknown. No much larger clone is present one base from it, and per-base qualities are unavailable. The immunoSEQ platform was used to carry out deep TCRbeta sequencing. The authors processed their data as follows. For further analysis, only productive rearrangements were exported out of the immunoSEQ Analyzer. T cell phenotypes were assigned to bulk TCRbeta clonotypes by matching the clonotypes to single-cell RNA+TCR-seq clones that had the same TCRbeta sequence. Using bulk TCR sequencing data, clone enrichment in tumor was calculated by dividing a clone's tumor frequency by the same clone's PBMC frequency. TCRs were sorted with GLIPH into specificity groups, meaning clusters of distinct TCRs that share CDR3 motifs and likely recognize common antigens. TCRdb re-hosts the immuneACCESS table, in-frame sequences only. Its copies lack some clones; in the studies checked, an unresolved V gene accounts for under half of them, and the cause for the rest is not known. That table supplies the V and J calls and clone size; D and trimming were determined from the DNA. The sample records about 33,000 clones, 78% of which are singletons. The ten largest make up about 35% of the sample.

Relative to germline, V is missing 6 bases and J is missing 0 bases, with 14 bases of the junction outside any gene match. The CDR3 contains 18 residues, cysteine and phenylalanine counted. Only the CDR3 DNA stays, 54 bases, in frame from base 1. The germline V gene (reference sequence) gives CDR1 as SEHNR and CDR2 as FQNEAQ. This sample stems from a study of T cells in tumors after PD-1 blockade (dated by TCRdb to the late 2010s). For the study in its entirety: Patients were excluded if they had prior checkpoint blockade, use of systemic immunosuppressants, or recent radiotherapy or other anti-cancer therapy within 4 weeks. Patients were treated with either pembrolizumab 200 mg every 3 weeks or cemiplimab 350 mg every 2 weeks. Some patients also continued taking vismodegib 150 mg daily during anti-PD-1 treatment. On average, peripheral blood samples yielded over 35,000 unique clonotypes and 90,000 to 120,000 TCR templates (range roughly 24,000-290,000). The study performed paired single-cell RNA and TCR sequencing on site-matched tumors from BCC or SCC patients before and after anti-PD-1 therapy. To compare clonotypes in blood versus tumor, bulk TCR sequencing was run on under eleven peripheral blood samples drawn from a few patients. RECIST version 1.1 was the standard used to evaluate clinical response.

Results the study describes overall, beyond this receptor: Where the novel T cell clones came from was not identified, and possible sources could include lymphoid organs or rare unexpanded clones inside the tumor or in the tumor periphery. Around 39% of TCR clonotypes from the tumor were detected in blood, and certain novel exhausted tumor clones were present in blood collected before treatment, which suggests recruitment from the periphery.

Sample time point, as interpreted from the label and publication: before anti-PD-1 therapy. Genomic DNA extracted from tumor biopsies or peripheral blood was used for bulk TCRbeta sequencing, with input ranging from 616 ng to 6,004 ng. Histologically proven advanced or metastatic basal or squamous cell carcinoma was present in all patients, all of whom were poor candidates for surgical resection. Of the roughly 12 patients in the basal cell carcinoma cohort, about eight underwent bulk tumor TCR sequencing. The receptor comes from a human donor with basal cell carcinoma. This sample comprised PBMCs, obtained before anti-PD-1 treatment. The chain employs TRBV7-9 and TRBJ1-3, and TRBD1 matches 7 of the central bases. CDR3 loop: CASRHRGSDNDSGNTIYF. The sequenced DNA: TGTGCCAGCAGGCACAGGGGAAGTGATAACGACTCTGGAAACACCATATATTTT.